What follows are 14 T cell receptor beta chains derived from one specimen sequenced in a study of monozygotic twins with inflammatory bowel disease. One entry per CDR3 protein, without DNA, is what TCRdb gives after re-calling the 5' RACE reads. This sample carries some 300,000 distinct CDR3 sequences, with approximately 5.4% going to the ten biggest clones. Sequencing was performed on blood. The receptors shown here come from a human donor with ulcerative colitis or Crohn's disease, or a healthy co-twin of an affected twin (not recorded which).

The chain uses TRBV20-1 and TRBJ1-1; TCRdb outputs TRBD1, but without DNA this stays unchecked. The CDR3 covers 13 residues. The germline CDR1 and CDR2 sequences are DFQATT and SNEGSKA (reference sequence). The CDR3 spells CSARSPTYTGAFF.

This chain uses TRBV20-1 with TRBJ2-1; TCRdb gives TRBD2 as the D gene, but with no DNA this cannot be confirmed. The germline gives CDR1 DFQATT, CDR2 SNEGSKA (reference sequence). The CDR3 consists of 16 residues. CDR3 amino acids: CSARASGIIINNEQFF.

V gene TRBV6-1 combines with J gene TRBJ1-5; the D call from TCRdb, TRBD1, cannot be confirmed without DNA. The CDR3 length is 16 residues. Germline V gene sequence: CDR1 MNHNS, CDR2 SASEGT. CDR3 region: CASSPNRQGNNQPQHF.

The J gene is TRBJ1-6, the V gene TRBV7-2. The CDR3 has 15 residues. The germline V gene has CDR1 SGHTA and CDR2 FQGNSA. The CDR3: CASSLGQRRDSPLHF.

The J gene is TRBJ2-1, the V gene TRBV7-8; TCRdb's D call, TRBD1, is unchecked because there is no DNA. From germline, CDR1 is SGHVS and CDR2 FQNEAQ. The CDR3 is made up of 15 amino acids. The CDR3 spells CASSSTGGLYNEQFF.

CDR3 amino acids: CASRKNRPGTGSGQPQHF. This chain uses TRBV12-3 or TRBV12-4 with TRBJ1-5; TCRdb's assignment of TRBD1 cannot be checked, as there is no DNA. The CDR3 is made up of 18 amino acids.

This chain uses TRBV5-6 with TRBJ2-7. Germline V gives CDR1 SGHDT, CDR2 YYEEEE. This CDR3 is built from 12 residues. The CDR3 sequence is CASSLDVYEQYF.

V and J are TRBV5-1 and TRBJ2-7; absent DNA, TCRdb's TRBD1 call cannot be checked. This CDR3 spans 16 amino acids. Germline lookup yields CDR1 SGHRS and CDR2 YFSETQ. The CDR3 sequence is CASSWGGTGDSYEQYF. The full variable domain, in which reference TRBV5-1 and TRBJ2-7 provide the parts outside the CDR3, is KAGVTQTPRYLIKTRGQQVTLSCSPISGHRSVSWYQQTPGQGLQFLFEYFSETQRNKGNFPGRFSGRQFSNSRSEMNVSTLELGDSALYLCASSWGGTGDSYEQYFGPGTRLTVT.

The V gene is TRBV12-3 or TRBV12-4, the J gene TRBJ2-1. The CDR3 runs 15 residues. The CDR3 spells CASSLELRSWSEQFF.

The rearrangement links TRBV9 to TRBJ1-5; TCRdb's D call, TRBD1, is unchecked because there is no DNA. CDR1 and CDR2 from the germline V gene are SGDLS and YYNGEE. The CDR3 length is 16 residues. CDR3 loop: CASSVGSGTGNQPQHF.

J is TRBJ2-2 and V is TRBV27; TCRdb lists TRBD1, though no DNA is available to test this call. This CDR3 region has 14 residues. The V gene's germline CDR1 is MNHEY and CDR2 SMNVEV (reference sequence). CDR3 in amino acids: CASSLGPNTGELFF.

The genes are TRBV7-2 and TRBJ2-5. CDR1 SGHTA and CDR2 FQGNSA come from the germline V gene. The CDR3 runs 14 residues. CDR3 region: CASSFDRNQETQYF.

The chain is built from TRBV7-7 and TRBJ2-5; there is no DNA to check the TCRdb D call of TRBD2. The CDR3 covers 13 residues. CDR1 is SSHAT and CDR2 is FNYEAQ in the germline V gene (reference sequence). The CDR3 region is CASSGGIAGTQYF. Supplemented by reference TRBV7-7 and TRBJ2-5, the full variable domain reads GAGVSQSPRYKVTKRGQDVTLRCDPISSHATLYWYQQALGQGPEFLTYFNYEAQPDKSGLPSDRFSAERPEGSISTLTIQRTEQRDSAMYRCASSGGIAGTQYFGPGTRLLVL.

The chain links TRBV7-2 to TRBJ2-7; TCRdb reports TRBD2, a call that lacks DNA to check it against. Germline CDR1 is SGHTA and CDR2 is FQGNSA. The CDR3 runs 16 residues. The chain's CDR3 is CASSLREGTISYEQYF.